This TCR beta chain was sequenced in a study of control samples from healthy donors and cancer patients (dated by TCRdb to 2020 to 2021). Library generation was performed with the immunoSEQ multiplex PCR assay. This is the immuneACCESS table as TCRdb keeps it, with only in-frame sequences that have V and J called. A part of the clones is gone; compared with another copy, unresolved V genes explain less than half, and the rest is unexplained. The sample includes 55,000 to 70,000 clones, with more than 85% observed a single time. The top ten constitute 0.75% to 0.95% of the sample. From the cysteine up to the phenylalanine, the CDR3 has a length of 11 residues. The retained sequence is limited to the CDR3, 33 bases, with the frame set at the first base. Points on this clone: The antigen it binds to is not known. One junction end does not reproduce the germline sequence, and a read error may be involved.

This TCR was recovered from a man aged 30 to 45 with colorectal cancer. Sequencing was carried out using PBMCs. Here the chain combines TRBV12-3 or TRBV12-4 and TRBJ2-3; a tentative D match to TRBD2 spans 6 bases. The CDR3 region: CASSLAGGLIF. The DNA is TGTGCCAGCAGTTTAGCGGGGGGACTGATATTT.